Listed here is a single TCR beta chain. The sample originates from a study of blood T cell repertoires in COVID-19. Study as a whole: Samples representing acute and convalescent COVID-19 were sourced from the United States, Italy and Spain. Sources were T cells, B-cell-depleted T cells, or PBMCs; the material itself was cDNA or gDNA.

All enrollees were roughly 18 to 100 years old and from under 25 US areas. Recovered status in Cohort 3 required two negative PCRs, clearance, or symptom resolution. Germline-derived CDR1 and CDR2 are SGHTA and FQGTGA. Trimming removed 2 bases at V and 0 bases at J, with 4 bases between. The CDR3 has 14 residues. Repertoires were generated with immunoSEQ multiplex PCR, while TCRdb's copy carries only in-frame clones and drops some. The sample comprises hundreds of thousands of clones, under 95% of which are singletons, and roughly 2.6% rests with the top ten. The source is a man aged 60 to 75 who had recovered from COVID-19. Sequenced: PBMCs or T cells enriched from blood (not recorded which). The rearrangement links TRBV7-3 to TRBJ2-2; D remains unclear. CDR3 bases: TGTGCCAGCAGCTTACTCTCGAACACCGGGGAGCTGTTTTTT. This translates into CASSLLSNTGELFF. Together with reference TRBV7-3 and TRBJ2-2, the CDR3 gives the full variable domain: GAGVSQTPSNKVTEKGKYVELRCDPISGHTALYWYRQSLGQGPEFLIYFQGTGAADDSGLPNDRFFAVRPEGSVSTLKIQRTERGDSAVYLCASSLLSNTGELFFGEGSRLTVL.